This T cell receptor beta chain was captured by sequencing in a study of CD8 T cells in Susac syndrome. TCR beta was sequenced from blood CD8+ and CD4+ T cells. General study points: That the number of individuals in its TCR sequencing and HLA analysis was relatively small was acknowledged by the study.

Germline V gene data show CDR1 as KGHDR and CDR2 as SFDVKD. This CDR3 has 14 residues. The ends were cut back, 7 bases at V and 2 bases at J, with 13 bases in the middle. RNA, at roughly 0.45 to 1 ug, was reverse transcribed with random hexamers. Across 54 Vbeta and 13 Jbeta, immunoSEQ multiplex PCR amplified TCR beta CDR3. TCRdb reprocessed the immunoSEQ multiplex PCR reads with MiXCR, giving one entry per CDR3 protein. The table has about 300,000 distinct CDR3 sequences, roughly nine tenths seen once; the top ten hold over 0.065%. There are a few counts of this clonotype. Its antigen remains unknown.

This receptor was obtained from a human donor with multiple sclerosis. This chain uses TRBV24-1 with TRBJ2-5; D possibly matches TRBD1 or TRBD2 (5 bases each). Input material: CD4+ T cells from PBMCs. The CDR3 loop is CATRGEQAQETQYF. DNA of the CDR3: TGTGCCACCAGGGGGGAACAAGCACAAGAGACCCAGTACTTC.